This TCR beta chain was profiled in a study of blood T cell repertoires in COVID-19. Profiled with immunoSEQ multiplex PCR; TCRdb holds only in-frame clones, not every one. The sample comprises under 400,000 clones, 80% to 90% of which are singletons, and around 4.4% rests with the top ten. Assignments of participants to cohorts depended upon their own reported clinical history. Germline assignment: CDR1 LNHDA and CDR2 SQIVND (reference sequence). CDR3 length: 15 amino acids. V gave up 5 bases and J gave up 5 bases; unmatched junction bases: 10. The sequenced sample consisted of PBMCs or T cells enriched from blood (not recorded which). The V call is TRBV19, the J call TRBJ1-2; 8 positions match TRBD1. The source of this sequence is a woman aged 40 to 50 with acute COVID-19. This chain's CDR3 is CASSDTGQAKYGYTF. CDR3 nucleotides: TGTGCCAGTAGTGATACGGGACAGGCCAAATATGGCTACACCTTC.